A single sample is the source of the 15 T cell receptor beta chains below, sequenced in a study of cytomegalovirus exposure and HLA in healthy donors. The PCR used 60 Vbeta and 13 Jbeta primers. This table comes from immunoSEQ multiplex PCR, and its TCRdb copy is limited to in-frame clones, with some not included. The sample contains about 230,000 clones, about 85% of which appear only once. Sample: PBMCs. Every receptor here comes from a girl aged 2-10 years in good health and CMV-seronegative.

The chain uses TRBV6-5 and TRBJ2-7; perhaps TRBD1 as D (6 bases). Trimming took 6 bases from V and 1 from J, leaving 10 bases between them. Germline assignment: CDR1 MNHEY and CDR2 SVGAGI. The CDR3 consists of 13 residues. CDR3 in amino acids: CASSRTVSYEQYF. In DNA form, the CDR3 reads TGTGCCAGCAGCCGGACAGTTTCCTACGAGCAGTACTTC.

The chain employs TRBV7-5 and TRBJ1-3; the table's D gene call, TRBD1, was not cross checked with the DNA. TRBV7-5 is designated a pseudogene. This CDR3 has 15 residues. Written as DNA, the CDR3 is TGTGCCAGAACCTTACAGGGGCCGGCTGGAAACACCATATATTTT. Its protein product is CARTLQGPAGNTIYF.

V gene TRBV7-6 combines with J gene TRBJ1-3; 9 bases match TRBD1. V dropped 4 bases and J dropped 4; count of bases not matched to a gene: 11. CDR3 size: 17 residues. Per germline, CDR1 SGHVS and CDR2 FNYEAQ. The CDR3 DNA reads TGTGCCAGCAGCTCTAATATACAGGGGGCGTACGGAAACACCATATATTTT. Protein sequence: CASSSNIQGAYGNTIYF.

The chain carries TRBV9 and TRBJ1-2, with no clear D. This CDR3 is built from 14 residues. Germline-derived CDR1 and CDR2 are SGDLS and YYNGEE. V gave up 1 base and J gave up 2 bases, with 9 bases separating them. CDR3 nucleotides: TGTGCCAGCAGCGTATCCTCAGTAAACTATGGCTACACCTTC. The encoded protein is CASSVSSVNYGYTF.

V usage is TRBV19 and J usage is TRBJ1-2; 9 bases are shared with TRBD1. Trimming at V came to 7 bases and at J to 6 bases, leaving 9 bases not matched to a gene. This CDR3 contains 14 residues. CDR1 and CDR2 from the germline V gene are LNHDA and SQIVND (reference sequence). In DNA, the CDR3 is TGTGCCAGTACCCCATACAGGGGGCGAGATGGCTACACCTTC. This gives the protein CASTPYRGRDGYTF.

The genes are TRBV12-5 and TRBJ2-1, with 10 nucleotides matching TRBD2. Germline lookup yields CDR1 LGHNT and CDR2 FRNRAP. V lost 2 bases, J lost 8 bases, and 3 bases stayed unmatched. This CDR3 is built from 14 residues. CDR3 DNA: TGTGCTAGTGGTTTGAAAGGGACTAGCGATGAGCAGTTCTTC. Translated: CASGLKGTSDEQFF.

CDR3 DNA: TGTGCCAGCAGCGTAGGGACTGCTAACTATGGCTACACCTTC. This translates into CASSVGTANYGYTF. The J gene is TRBJ1-2, the V gene TRBV9; D uncertain. The germline CDR1 and CDR2 sequences are SGDLS and YYNGEE. The CDR3 loop spans 14 amino acids. V was cut by 0 bases and J by 0 bases, with 6 bases left in between.

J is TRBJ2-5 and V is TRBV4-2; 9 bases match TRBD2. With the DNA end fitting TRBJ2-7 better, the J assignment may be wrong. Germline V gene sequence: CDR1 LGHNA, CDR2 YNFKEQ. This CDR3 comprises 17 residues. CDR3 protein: CASSQDKGAGGSYEQYF. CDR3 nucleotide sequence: TGTGCCAGCAGCCAAGATAAGGGAGCGGGGGGCTCCTACGAGCAGTACTTC.

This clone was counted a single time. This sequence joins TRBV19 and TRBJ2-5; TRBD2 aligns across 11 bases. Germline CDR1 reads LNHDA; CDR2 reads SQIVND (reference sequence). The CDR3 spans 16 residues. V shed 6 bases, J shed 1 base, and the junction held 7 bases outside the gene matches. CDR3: CASSPLAGESQETQYF. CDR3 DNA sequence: TGTGCCAGTAGCCCACTAGCGGGGGAATCCCAAGAGACCCAGTACTTC.

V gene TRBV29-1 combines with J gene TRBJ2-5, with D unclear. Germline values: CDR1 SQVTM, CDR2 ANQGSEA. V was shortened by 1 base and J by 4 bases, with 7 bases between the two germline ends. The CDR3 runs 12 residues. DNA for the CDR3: TGCAGCGTTGAAGGGGTAGCAGAGACCCAGTACTTC. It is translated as CSVEGVAETQYF.

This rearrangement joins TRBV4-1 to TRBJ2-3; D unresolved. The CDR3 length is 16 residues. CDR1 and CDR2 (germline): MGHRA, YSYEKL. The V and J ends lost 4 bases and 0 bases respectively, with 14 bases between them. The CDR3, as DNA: TGCGCCAGCAGCCCGAATCCGCCAACTAGCACAGATACGCAGTATTTT. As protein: CASSPNPPTSTDTQYF.

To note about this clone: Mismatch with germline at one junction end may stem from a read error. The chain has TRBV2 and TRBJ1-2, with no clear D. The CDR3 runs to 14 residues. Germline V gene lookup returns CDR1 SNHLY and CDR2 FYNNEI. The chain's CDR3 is CASSVGLLNYGSTF. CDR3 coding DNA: TGTGCCAGCAGTGTGGGTTTACTTAACTATGGCTCCACCTTC.

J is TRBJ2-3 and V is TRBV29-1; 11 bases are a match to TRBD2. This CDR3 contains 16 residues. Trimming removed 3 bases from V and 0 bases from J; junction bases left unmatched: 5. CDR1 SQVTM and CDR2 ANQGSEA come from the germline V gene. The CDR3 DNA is TGCAGCGTTGAGCCCTGGACTAGCGGGAGCACAGATACGCAGTATTTT. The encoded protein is CSVEPWTSGSTDTQYF.

Here the CDR3 DNA reads TGCGCCAGCAGCCAAGTCTCAACCTACTCTGGAAACACCATATATTTT. Its protein product is CASSQVSTYSGNTIYF. V and J are TRBV4-1 and TRBJ1-3, with D uncertain. V was shortened by 1 base and J by 0 bases, with 10 bases between the two germline ends. CDR1 and CDR2 from the germline V gene are MGHRA and YSYEKL. CDR3 length: 16 residues.

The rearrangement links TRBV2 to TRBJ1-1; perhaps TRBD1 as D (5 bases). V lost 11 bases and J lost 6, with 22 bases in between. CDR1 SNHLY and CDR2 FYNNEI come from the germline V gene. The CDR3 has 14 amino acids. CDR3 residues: CAGRRSRDMAEAFF. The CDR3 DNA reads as TGTGCCGGTCGTCGGAGCAGGGATATGGCTGAAGCTTTCTTT.